This T cell receptor (beta chain) appears in the sequencing data of a study of metastatic and nonmetastatic thyroid tumors. TCRdb re-clonotyped the PCR reads via MiXCR. The sample contains roughly 32,000 clones, 7% to 9% of which appear only once. Until they underwent thyroid surgery, no patient had received any treatment. The CDR3 has 15 amino acids. Germline CDR1 SGHRS, CDR2 YFSETQ. V trimming: 3 bases; J trimming: 2 bases; junction bases outside the gene matches: 4. This clone came up many times. This TCR came from a female donor with papillary thyroid cancer or a benign thyroid nodule (not recorded which). Some clones in this sample may be carry-over from other donors' samples. The gene calls are TRBV5-1 and TRBJ1-5; 8 nucleotides line up with TRBD1. Sequenced input: blood. CDR3 nucleotides: TGCGCCAGCAGCTCGACAGGGGACGGCAATCAGCCCCAGCATTTT. This encodes CASSSTGDGNQPQHF.